The 17 T cell receptor beta chains in this list originate from one sample, sequenced in a study of T cell repertoires in cytomegalovirus infection. From the reads, TCRdb called clonotypes with MiXCR, one entry per CDR3 protein. The data contain roughly 320,000 distinct CDR3 sequences, roughly 9.3% of them singletons. The sample comprised PBMCs. The receptor source for this set is a human donor in good health (CMV status not recorded). Some clones in this sample may be carry-over from other donors' samples.

This clonotype was seen repeatedly, ten times or more. V and J are TRBV20-1 and TRBJ1-3; perhaps TRBD1 as D (5 bases). V lost 7 bases, J lost 4 bases, and 8 bases lay in between. Germline V CDR1 and CDR2: DFQATT, SNEGSKA (reference sequence). CDR3 length: 11 residues. CDR3 in amino acids: CSVQGGNTIYF. DNA for the CDR3: TGCAGTGTTCAGGGAGGAAACACCATATATTTT.

About this clonotype itself: A much larger clone sits a single nucleotide away, making a read error possible. The CDR3 DNA sequence: TGTGCCACCAGCGTGGGTTACAATGAGCAGTTCTTC. This encodes CATSVGYNEQFF. The chain combines TRBV15 with TRBJ2-1; D gene ambiguous. Germline assignment: CDR1 LNHNV and CDR2 YYDKDF (reference sequence). V lost 5 bases and J lost 4, with 6 bases in between. CDR3 length equals 12 residues.

The chain couples TRBV29-1 to TRBJ1-2, with no clear D. The germline V gene has CDR1 SQVTM and CDR2 ANQGSEA. The CDR3 is made up of 19 amino acids. Trimming left V 0 bases short and J 5 bases short, with 28 bases between. The CDR3: CSVEDLGPRDSEADYGYTF. As DNA, the CDR3 is TGCAGCGTTGAAGATCTAGGTCCACGCGACTCAGAGGCGGATTATGGCTACACCTTC. The full variable domain, completed using reference TRBV29-1 and TRBJ1-2, is SAVISQKPSRDICQRGTSLTIQCQVDSQVTMMFWYRQQPGQSLTLIATANQGSEATYESGFVIDKFPISRPNLTFSTLTVSNMSPEDSSIYLCSVEDLGPRDSEADYGYTFGSGTRLTVV.

The V and J genes are TRBV14 and TRBJ2-2, with D possibly TRBD1 on 5 matching bases. V dropped 0 bases and J dropped 4 bases, with 12 bases sitting between them. The V gene's germline CDR1 is SGHDN and CDR2 FVKESK. The CDR3 contains 16 residues. The CDR3 sequence is CASSQDHQGGTGELFF. The CDR3 DNA sequence: TGTGCCAGCAGCCAAGATCATCAGGGTGGCACCGGGGAGCTGTTTTTT.

This clonotype was observed many times. J is TRBJ2-7 and V is TRBV20-1; a weak D match, TRBD2 (5 bases). Trimming stripped 3 bases from V and 2 bases from J, with 11 bases between. Germline V lookup: CDR1 DFQATT, CDR2 SNEGSKA (reference sequence). There are 13 residues in the CDR3. The CDR3 DNA reads as TGCAGTGCTAGGGACGGGGTCCCCTACGAGCAGTACTTC. Amino acids: CSARDGVPYEQYF.

There are many counts of this clonotype. V and J are TRBV6-5 and TRBJ2-5; no reliable D call. The germline gives CDR1 MNHEY, CDR2 SVGAGI. V was pared by 2 bases and J by 5 bases, with 9 bases between. The CDR3 covers 13 residues. The CDR3 bases are TGTGCCAGCAGTTACCCACCCACCGAGACCCAGTACTTC. This gives the protein CASSYPPTETQYF.

V gene TRBV29-1 combines with J gene TRBJ1-1; D ambiguous. This CDR3 is built from 13 residues. Trimming stripped 0 bases from V and 0 bases from J, with 5 bases between. The germline V gene encodes CDR1 SQVTM and CDR2 ANQGSEA. The CDR3 sequence is CSVEEGMNTEAFF. The CDR3 nucleotides read TGCAGCGTTGAAGAGGGGATGAACACTGAAGCTTTCTTT.

This clonotype appeared a few times. This chain joins TRBV27 and TRBJ1-1, with 10 nucleotides matching TRBD1. With 3 bases clipped from V and 4 bases from J, the junction kept 11 bases outside the gene matches. From germline, CDR1 is MNHEY and CDR2 SMNVEV (reference sequence). This CDR3 comprises 17 residues. The CDR3 loop reads CASSLYPGTGVRTEAFF. The CDR3, as DNA: TGTGCCAGCAGTTTGTACCCAGGGACAGGGGTTCGCACTGAAGCTTTCTTT.

This clonotype was seen repeatedly, ten times or more. V and J are TRBV7-2 and TRBJ1-6, with no clear D. Trimming removed 1 base at V and 7 bases at J, with 14 bases between. Germline CDR1 reads SGHTA; CDR2 reads FQGNSA. The CDR3 has 16 residues. CDR3 residues: CASSLVWRAANSPLHF. The DNA for the CDR3 is TGTGCCAGCAGCTTAGTATGGAGGGCCGCCAATTCACCCCTCCACTTT.

In this sample, this clonotype turned up many times. The chain recombines TRBV28 with TRBJ1-5, with D perhaps matching TRBD1 (6 bases). Per germline, CDR1 MDHEN and CDR2 SYDVKM. The CDR3 loop spans 14 amino acids. The V end was cut by 9 bases, the J end by 1 base, with 13 bases between. The CDR3 reads CASGQWGSNQPQHF. Written as DNA, the CDR3 is TGTGCCAGTGGACAGTGGGGAAGCAATCAGCCCCAGCATTTT.

There are many counts of this clonotype. V and J are TRBV5-5 and TRBJ2-3; 10 nucleotides align to TRBD1. With V trimmed by 3 bases and J by 5 bases, 12 bases remained unmatched. There are 17 residues in the CDR3. Germline V gene data show CDR1 as SGHKS and CDR2 as YYEKEE (reference sequence). The CDR3 DNA reads TGTGCCAGCAGCTCAACCTTGAGGGACAGGGGTGTAGATACGCAGTATTTT. Residues: CASSSTLRDRGVDTQYF.

This clonotype was detected ten times or more. The chain employs TRBV6-1 and TRBJ2-1; D gene uncertain. The CDR3 loop spans 12 amino acids. Trimming stripped 6 bases from V and 12 bases from J, with 15 bases between. The germline V gene has CDR1 MNHNS and CDR2 SASEGT. DNA of the CDR3: TGTGCCAGCAGATCCACTACGGAGACGCAGTTCTTC. It specifies CASRSTTETQFF.

This clonotype came up once. This could be a read error, since a much larger clone is one nucleotide away. The genes are TRBV11-3 and TRBJ2-1; no reliable D call. Germline V gives CDR1 SGHNT, CDR2 YENEEA. This CDR3 has 12 amino acids. Trimming took off 1 base at V and 12 bases at J, with 10 bases between the two ends. The chain's CDR3 is CASSLVGDGQFF. The CDR3 DNA is TGTGCCAGCAGCTTAGTAGGAGATGGGCAGTTCTTC.

This clonotype was counted a few times. V gene TRBV20-1 combines with J gene TRBJ1-5; D gene unclear. The germline gives CDR1 DFQATT, CDR2 SNEGSKA (reference sequence). V lost 6 bases and J lost 2, with 14 bases in between. The CDR3 consists of 14 residues. CDR3 DNA: TGCAGTGCCCTACCAAGACTGGGCAATCAGCCCCAGCATTTT. This encodes CSALPRLGNQPQHF.

This clonotype was detected ten times or more. This chain connects TRBV7-2 to TRBJ2-3; 9 nucleotides match TRBD2. Germline V gene lookup returns CDR1 SGHTA and CDR2 FQGNSA. Trimming cost V 5 bases and J 4 bases; bases outside gene matches: 10. The length of the CDR3 is 16 residues. The CDR3 here is CASSPGTSSGPDTQYF. The CDR3 nucleotides are TGTGCCAGCAGCCCAGGGACTAGCTCAGGTCCAGATACGCAGTATTTT.

The J gene is TRBJ2-7, the V gene TRBV28; a possible D gene is TRBD2 (6 bases). Deletions cut 8 bases from V and 2 bases from J, with 13 bases between. This CDR3 comprises 13 residues. Looked up from germline, CDR1 is MDHEN and CDR2 is SYDVKM. The CDR3 sequence is CASSGGVPYEQYV. Here the CDR3 DNA reads TGTGCCAGCTCAGGCGGGGTACCCTACGAGCAGTACGTC.

This clonotype was detected many times. The chain carries TRBV5-5 and TRBJ2-6; no clear D. This CDR3 spans 16 amino acids. The germline CDR1 and CDR2 sequences are SGHKS and YYEKEE (reference sequence). Trimming took off 3 bases at V and 0 bases at J, with 10 bases between the two ends. The CDR3 nucleotides are TGTGCCAGCAGCTCGACATGGGGCTCTGGGGCCAACGTCCTGACTTTC. Translating gives CASSSTWGSGANVLTF. The variable domain in full, completed from reference TRBV5-5 and TRBJ2-6, reads DAGVTQSPTHLIKTRGQQVTLRCSPISGHKSVSWYQQVLGQGPQFIFQYYEKEERGRGNFPDRFSARQFPNYSSELNVNALLLGDSALYLCASSSTWGSGANVLTFGAGSRLTVL.